This record covers a single T cell receptor (beta chain). Per the study methods: The authors estimated nucleated cell counts from reference gene primer amplification. TCRdb's table, derived via immunoSEQ multiplex PCR, lists solely in-frame clones and lacks some. V and J calls plus clone size are reproduced from that table; the DNA served to infer D and trimming. The sample has around 150,000 clones, approximately 80% seen once. This specimen belongs to a study of blood T cell repertoires in COVID-19. Study background: Sources were T cells, B-cell-depleted T cells, or PBMCs; the material itself was cDNA or gDNA.

The CDR3 sequence is 14 residues long. Per the germline V gene, CDR1 is SEHNR and CDR2 is FQNEAQ (reference sequence). Between the trimmed V and J ends, which lost 5 bases and 10 bases, there was a span of 17 bases. This receptor was taken from a woman in her fifties or sixties who had recovered from COVID-19. The chain recombines TRBV7-9 with TRBJ1-4, with D hard to call. The sequenced sample consisted of PBMCs or T cells enriched from blood (not recorded which). The DNA of the CDR3 is TGTGCCAGCAGCCAAGACTCCACCGGCGGAAAACTGTTTTTT. It encodes CASSQDSTGGKLFF.